This TCR beta chain was recorded in a study of Ad26.COV2.S vaccination and SARS-CoV-2 variants. Looking at the study overall: Vaccine-arm donor from the placebo-controlled COV1001 Ad26.COV2.S trial. Intramuscularly, Ad26.COV2.S was given either once or twice, 56 days apart.

Study-wide results and caveats: Responses of T cells in total may have been underestimated by the TCR breadth and depth analyses.

Clones were read by immunoSEQ multiplex PCR, and TCRdb kept only the in-frame ones, dropping some. The sample contains hundreds of thousands of clones, roughly 90% of which appear only once. Treatment denoted: about 20 received Ad26.COV2.S at low or high dose, single or two shots; five or six received placebo; per-sample allocation not given. Sampling took place 63 days after the first vaccine or placebo injection. This person who donated was an adult of 18-55 years in Boston. This clone was observed once. Its antigen is not identified. V was trimmed by 3 bases and J by 4 bases, leaving 9 bases between them. Germline CDR1 reads LNHDA; CDR2 reads SQIVND (reference sequence). The CDR3 contains 13 residues.

The chain couples TRBV19 to TRBJ1-2; unclear D gene. The clonotype originates from a person aged 18-60 years who received the Ad26.COV2.S COVID-19 vaccine or a placebo. The sequences come from peripheral blood, collected in a trial of Ad26.COV2.S vaccine versus placebo. CDR3 nucleotides: TGTGCCAGTAGTATGGCCGGACCCTATGGCTACACCTTC. Translating gives CASSMAGPYGYTF.